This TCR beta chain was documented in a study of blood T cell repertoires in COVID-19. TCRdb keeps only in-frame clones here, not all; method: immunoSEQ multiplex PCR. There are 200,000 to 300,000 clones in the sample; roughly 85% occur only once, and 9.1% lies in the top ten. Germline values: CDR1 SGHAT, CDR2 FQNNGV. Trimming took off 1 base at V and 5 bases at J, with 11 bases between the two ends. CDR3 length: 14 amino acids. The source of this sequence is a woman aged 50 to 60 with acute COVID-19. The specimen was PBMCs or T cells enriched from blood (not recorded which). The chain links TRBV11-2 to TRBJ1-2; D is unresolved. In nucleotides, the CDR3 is TGTGCCAGCAGCTTAGGAGGAGTTGTGTATGGCTACACCTTC. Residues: CASSLGGVVYGYTF. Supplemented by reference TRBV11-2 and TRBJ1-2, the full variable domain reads EAGVAQSPRYKIIEKRQSVAFWCNPISGHATLYWYQQILGQGPKLLIQFQNNGVVDDSQLPKDRFSAERLKGVDSTLKIQPAKLEDSAVYLCASSLGGVVYGYTFGSGTRLTVV.